This T cell receptor beta chain was captured in a study of OX40 agonist ivuxolimab in advanced cancers. Looking at the study overall: Every 2 weeks, ivuxolimab was infused into the patients intravenously at between 0.01 and 10 mg/kg. Among those enrolled, mean age was approximately 60 years (range roughly 23 to 85) and about 79% were male. The study's findings and limits: Part of the nonresponder group also had normalized T-cell clonal expansion that was low.

TCRdb's copy holds only in-frame clones and misses some; the assay was immunoSEQ multiplex PCR. This table has approximately 70,000 clones, around 88% appearing once. On this clone itself: Its target is unknown.

Germline assignment: CDR1 SGHAT and CDR2 FQNNGV. This CDR3 region has 14 residues. V was shortened by 4 bases and J by 3 bases, with 12 bases between the two germline ends. The chain combines TRBV11-2 with TRBJ1-1; perhaps TRBD1 as D (5 bases). This receptor was taken from an adult with an advanced solid tumor such as melanoma, head and neck, liver or kidney cancer. The input for sequencing was CD4+ or CD8+ T cells sorted from blood, taken in a trial of the OX40 agonist ivuxolimab. The CDR3 is CASSSPGPYTEAFF. DNA for the CDR3: TGTGCCAGCAGCTCCCCGGGGCCGTACACTGAAGCTTTCTTT. Variable domain in full (rest from reference TRBV11-2 and TRBJ1-1): EAGVAQSPRYKIIEKRQSVAFWCNPISGHATLYWYQQILGQGPKLLIQFQNNGVVDDSQLPKDRFSAERLKGVDSTLKIQPAKLEDSAVYLCASSSPGPYTEAFFGQGTRLTVV.